Presented here are 11 T cell receptor beta chains from one specimen sequenced in a study of T cells in Graves' hyperthyroidism and ophthalmopathy (dated by TCRdb to the late 2010s). Libraries came from multiplex PCR. The reads were generated on an Illumina HiSeq 2000. TCR beta CDR3 regions were amplified from RNA transcripts. For the first round of RT-PCR on the TCR CDR3, the HTBI primer set was used together with the Qiagen OneStep RT-PCR kit. TCRdb redid the processing of the public reads, applying fastp at Q25 and MiXCR, and retained in-frame beta chains. Here each entry gathers all rows of one CDR3 protein and keeps the most common genes and DNA. Within this sample are 800,000 or so distinct CDR3 sequences, with 38% of them counted one time only. Jointly, the top ten make up 7% to 10% of the sample. Specimen: blood. The receptors shown here come from a man younger than 35 with Graves' hyperthyroidism.

This clonotype has at least ten counts. CDR3 coding DNA: TGTGCCAGCAGCGTGGAGGGTTTGGCGAACACTGAAGCTTTCTTT. It translates to CASSVEGLANTEAFF. The rearrangement uses TRBV9 and TRBJ1-1, with no clear D. In germline, CDR1 is SGDLS, CDR2 YYNGEE. The CDR3 is made up of 15 amino acids. V lost 2 bases and J 1 base, leaving 12 bases between the germline ends.

This chain joins TRBV29-1 and TRBJ2-7, with 8 bases that match TRBD1. Germline V gene sequence: CDR1 SQVTM, CDR2 ANQGSEA. The CDR3 runs to 15 residues. With 0 bases clipped from V and 3 bases from J, the junction kept 7 bases outside the gene matches. The CDR3 protein is CSVEDPQGEIYEQYF. The CDR3 nucleotides read TGCAGCGTTGAAGATCCACAGGGGGAAATCTACGAGCAGTACTTC.

This clonotype was picked up a small number of times. The rearrangement joins TRBV7-9 to TRBJ2-7; D is undetermined. This CDR3 is 13 amino acids long. Per germline, CDR1 SEHNR and CDR2 FQNEAQ (reference sequence). Trimming removed 4 bases from V and 1 base from J, with 8 bases in between. The CDR3: CASSYDISYEQYF. The CDR3 DNA reads as TGTGCCAGCAGCTATGACATTTCCTACGAGCAGTACTTC.

As regards this clonotype: The junction and the germline gene differ at one end; a read error may be behind it. This rearrangement joins TRBV19 to TRBJ1-1, with D possibly being TRBD1 (6 bases). The CDR3 sequence is 16 residues long. Germline lookup yields CDR1 LNHDA and CDR2 SQIVND (reference sequence). The CDR3 protein is CASSSYRAQGNTEAYF. The CDR3 DNA reads TGTGCCAGCAGTTCATACAGGGCCCAGGGGAACACTGAAGCTTACTTT.

V is TRBV11-2 and J is TRBJ2-7, with D uncertain. V lost 2 bases and J 4 bases, leaving 6 bases between the germline ends. The germline gives CDR1 SGHAT, CDR2 FQNNGV. The CDR3 extends over 12 amino acids. CDR3 loop: CASSLIRYEQYF. The CDR3 region has the DNA TGTGCCAGCAGCTTAATTCGGTACGAGCAGTACTTC. The complete variable domain, with remaining parts taken from reference TRBV11-2 and TRBJ2-7, reads EAGVAQSPRYKIIEKRQSVAFWCNPISGHATLYWYQQILGQGPKLLIQFQNNGVVDDSQLPKDRFSAERLKGVDSTLKIQPAKLEDSAVYLCASSLIRYEQYFGPGTRLTVT.

Ten or more counts support this clonotype. The chain combines TRBV10-2 with TRBJ2-7, with D maybe TRBD1 (5 bases). Germline loops: CDR1 WSHSY, CDR2 SAAADI. This CDR3 comprises 14 residues. The ends were cut back, 10 bases at V and 5 bases at J, with 21 bases in the middle. CDR3 in amino acids: CANRLTEVSDEQYF. Here the CDR3 DNA reads TGCGCCAACAGGTTGACAGAGGTGTCCGACGAGCAGTACTTC.

In its sample, this clonotype was seen a few times. V and J are TRBV7-9 and TRBJ2-7, with a weak D call TRBD1 (6 bases). CDR1 SEHNR and CDR2 FQNEAQ come from the germline V gene (reference sequence). The CDR3 contains 14 residues. The V and J ends lost 4 bases and 5 bases respectively, with 15 bases between them. CDR3 sequence reads: CASSSPDRHHEQYF. For the CDR3, the DNA is TGTGCCAGCAGCTCTCCGGACAGACACCACGAGCAGTACTTC.

The rearrangement joins TRBV24-1 to TRBJ2-3; 9 bases fit TRBD2. The CDR3 consists of 15 residues. V lost 11 bases, J lost 11 bases, and 19 bases stayed unmatched. Germline assignment: CDR1 KGHDR and CDR2 SFDVKD. CDR3 region: CASSRWTSAEVEQYF. CDR3 coding DNA: TGTGCCAGCAGCCGATGGACTAGCGCCGAGGTAGAGCAGTATTTT.

In the case of this clonotype: Germline and junction disagree at one end, which may indicate a read error. The CDR3 DNA reads TGCGCCAGCAGTCTGAATAGACAGGGTACGGGCACCGGGGAGCTGTTTTTT. Translation: CASSLNRQGTGTGELFF. This chain uses TRBV2 with TRBJ2-2, with TRBD1 matching 7 bases. The CDR3 is 17 amino acids. Germline V CDR1 and CDR2: SNHLY, FYNNEI.

V and J are TRBV29-1 and TRBJ2-5; the match to TRBD2 covers 11 bases. Germline V gene sequence: CDR1 SQVTM, CDR2 ANQGSEA. V lost 3 bases to trimming and J lost 4 bases; unmatched junction nucleotides: 4. The CDR3 length is 14 residues. The CDR3 sequence is CSVDSGTSGETQYF. In DNA form, the CDR3 reads TGCAGCGTTGACTCAGGGACTAGCGGAGAGACCCAGTACTTC.

There are many counts of this clonotype. The chain combines TRBV29-1 with TRBJ2-2; possibly TRBD2 for D (6 bases). Germline-derived CDR1 and CDR2 are SQVTM and ANQGSEA. The CDR3 contains 13 residues. V was trimmed by 5 bases and J by 3 bases, leaving 10 bases between them. The CDR3 nucleotides are TGCAGCGTTTGGAGGGATGACACCGGGGAGCTGTTTTTT. It translates to CSVWRDDTGELFF.